The rows below give T cell receptor beta chains drawn from one sample of a study of blood T cells in healthy people across ages. Each CDR3 protein gets one entry after TCRdb re-called the 5' RACE reads with MiXCR. The sample has fewer than 1,000,000 distinct CDR3 sequences, 46% seen once; the top ten hold 15% to 20%. Sequencing was performed on blood. Source of these receptors: a man aged 80 or over in good health. The CDR3 runs from the conserved cysteine through the conserved F or W. D genes are given only for firm matches. For some rows the clone size is stated as once, few or many, or as a class when expanded; others skip it.

v_gene	abundance	j_gene	d_gene	CDR3aa	CDR3nt
TRBV20-1	-	TRBJ2-2	-	CSAPLSAGRTGELFF	TGCAGTGCCCCCTTATCGGCGGGGCGGACCGGGGAGCTGTTTTTT
TRBV7-9	-	TRBJ2-1	-	CASRLSISGSEETQFF	TGTGCCAGCAGGCTTAGTATTTCAGGGTCGGAGGAGACCCAGTTCTTC
TRBV28	few	TRBJ1-6	-	CASSVTTGVNSPPHF	TGTGCCAGCAGTGTAACGACAGGAGTCAATTCACCCCCCCACTTT
TRBV11-2	few	TRBJ2-5	TRBD2	CASSLDNGRSETQYF	TGTGCCAGCAGCTTAGATAACGGGAGGTCAGAGACCCAGTACTTC
TRBV25-1	few	TRBJ1-2	TRBD1	CARRGTGGGISYGYTF	TGTGCCCGCAGGGGGACAGGGGGCGGAATTTCCTATGGCTACACCTTC
TRBV12-3/TRBV12-4	few	TRBJ2-1	TRBD1	CASQPGQGAKEQFF	TGTGCCAGCCAACCGGGACAGGGGGCTAAAGAGCAGTTCTTC
TRBV20-1	-	TRBJ2-7	-	CSATGAPEAQYF	TGCAGTGCTACAGGGGCCCCAGAGGCCCAGTACTTC
TRBV28	-	TRBJ2-7	TRBD1	CASSNLGTGNYEQYF	TGTGCCAGCAGCAACTTAGGGACAGGTAACTACGAGCAGTACTTC
TRBV3-1	few	TRBJ1-6	TRBD1	CASSPRQGTSPPHF	TGTGCCAGCAGCCCTCGACAGGGCACCTCACCCCCCCACTTT
TRBV4-1	-	TRBJ1-4	-	CASSQDFSATNEKLFF	TGCGCCAGCAGCCAAGATTTTTCCGCAACTAATGAAAAACTGTTTTTT
TRBV24-1	-	TRBJ2-5	TRBD1	CATSDSTGTGNNEQYF	TGTGCCACCAGTGATTCAACCGGGACAGGGAACAATGAGCAGTACTTC
TRBV6-2/TRBV6-3	-	TRBJ2-7	-	CASSSSTTLYEQYF	-
TRBV12-3/TRBV12-4	few	TRBJ2-4	-	CASSLSAGSGNIQYF	TGTGCCAGCAGTTTATCGGCAGGCTCCGGAAACATTCAGTACTTC
TRBV2	-	TRBJ2-5	-	CASSVAGAQETQYF	TGTGCCAGCAGTGTTGCGGGGGCGCAAGAGACCCAGTACTTC
TRBV7-2	-	TRBJ2-6	-	CASSRMFGANVLTF	TGTGCCAGCAGCCGGATGTTTGGGGCCAACGTCCTGACTTTC
TRBV30	-	TRBJ1-6	-	CACRLQPNSPLHF	TGTGCCTGCCGACTGCAACCGAATTCACCCCTCCACTTT
TRBV12-3/TRBV12-4	-	TRBJ2-7	TRBD1	CASSFFLGTGGIEQYF	TGTGCCAGCAGTTTCTTCCTAGGGACAGGGGGCATCGAGCAGTACTTC
TRBV12-3/TRBV12-4	few	TRBJ2-5	-	CASTSTQTQETQYF	TGTGCCAGCACCTCAACACAAACTCAAGAGACCCAGTACTTC
TRBV27	many	TRBJ2-7	TRBD2	CASRTQTSGVYEQYF	TGTGCCAGCAGGACCCAGACTAGCGGGGTATACGAGCAGTACTTC
TRBV7-6	-	TRBJ2-7	-	CASSQGHGHCEQYF	TGTGCCAGCAGCCAGGGACACGGTCACTGCGAGCAGTACTTC
TRBV7-9	-	TRBJ1-2	-	CASSSPQEGNYGYTF	TGTGCCAGCAGCTCCCCCCAGGAGGGGAACTATGGCTACACCTTC
TRBV14	many	TRBJ2-1	-	CASSHGKSSYNEQFF	TGTGCCAGCAGCCACGGGAAGAGCTCCTACAATGAGCAGTTCTTC
TRBV11-2	-	TRBJ2-6	-	CAIQQGALLGANVLTF	TGTGCCATCCAACAGGGTGCTTTGTTGGGGGCCAACGTCCTGACTTTC
TRBV7-2	many	TRBJ2-2	TRBD2	CASSPSSGGTGELFF	TGTGCCAGCAGCCCTAGTAGCGGGGGCACCGGGGAGCTGTTTTTT
TRBV5-1	-	TRBJ2-7	TRBD2	CASSLSAGGNPYEQYF	TGCGCCAGCAGCTTGTCAGCGGGAGGGAACCCCTACGAGCAGTACTTC
TRBV7-9	-	TRBJ2-1	TRBD2	CASTPAGGRLNNEQFF	TGTGCCAGCACCCCAGCGGGAGGGAGGTTGAACAATGAGCAGTTCTTC
TRBV20-1	-	TRBJ2-1	TRBD2	CSASGGRATYNEQFF	TGCAGTGCTAGCGGCGGGAGGGCCACATACAATGAGCAGTTCTTC
TRBV7-6	few	TRBJ1-2	-	CASSDGLNYGYTF	TGTGCCAGCAGCGACGGCCTGAACTATGGCTACACCTTC
TRBV2	-	TRBJ2-6	-	CASSGQAPGTGANVLTF	TGTGCCAGCAGTGGGCAGGCCCCTGGGACTGGGGCCAACGTCCTGACTTTC
TRBV7-9	once	TRBJ1-5	TRBD1	CAVGQGVNSNQPQHF	TGTGCCGTCGGACAGGGGGTGAATAGCAATCAGCCCCAGCATTTT
TRBV5-1	few	TRBJ2-7	-	CASSRGRGTYEQYF	TGCGCCAGCAGCCGTGGTAGGGGGACCTACGAGCAGTACTTC
TRBV7-2	-	TRBJ2-5	TRBD1	CASSLAPGPGGETQYF	TGTGCCAGCAGCTTAGCGCCTGGACCAGGGGGAGAGACCCAGTACTTC
TRBV6-5	-	TRBJ2-7	TRBD1	CASRNTGGRTYEQYF	TGTGCCAGCAGAAACACAGGGGGTAGGACCTACGAGCAGTACTTC
TRBV2	many	TRBJ2-5	-	CASRGRGTETQYF	TGTGCCAGCCGAGGCAGGGGTACGGAGACCCAGTACTTC
TRBV10-3	-	TRBJ2-3	TRBD2	CAISGRASGATDTQYF	TGTGCCATCAGTGGAAGAGCTAGCGGGGCCACAGATACGCAGTATTTT
TRBV30	-	TRBJ1-5	-	CAWGGGGSQPQHF	TGTGCCTGGGGTGGAGGCGGAAGTCAGCCCCAGCATTTT
TRBV7-2	-	TRBJ1-5	-	CASSLAVTERYQPQHF	TGTGCCAGCAGCTTAGCGGTCACAGAGAGGTATCAGCCCCAGCATTTT
TRBV29-1	few	TRBJ2-3	TRBD2	CSAALAGAETDTQYF	TGCAGCGCGGCCCTAGCGGGAGCGGAGACAGATACGCAGTATTTT